The entry below describes one T cell receptor (beta chain). As yet, its antigen is unknown. The data derive from a study of OX40 agonist ivuxolimab in advanced cancers. The wider study: Patients were treated with ivuxolimab, an agonistic anti-OX40 (CD134) antibody. People who had prior anti-PD-1, anti-PD-L1 or anti-CTLA-4 therapy could take part, and roughly 44% had some. The study, taken as a whole, reports: Partial responders treated at 0.1-3.0 mg/kg exhibited clonal expansion among the lowest measured.

Assay: immunoSEQ multiplex PCR; the TCRdb copy retains only in-frame clones and omits some. The sample includes around 80,000 clones, around 82% of them seen just once. Sampled blood was obtained at baseline, cycle 4 day 1, and cycle 7 day 1. Germline CDR1 MNHNS, CDR2 SASEGT. V lost 8 bases and J lost 3; bases outside the gene matches: 6. There are 14 residues in the CDR3. This receptor was identified in an adult with an advanced solid tumor such as melanoma, head and neck, liver or kidney cancer. This chain links TRBV6-1 with TRBJ2-2; 7 nucleotides line up with TRBD1. This specimen consisted of CD4+ or CD8+ T cells sorted from blood, obtained in a trial of the OX40 agonist ivuxolimab. CDR3 region: CASGRGGDTGELFF. In nucleotides, the CDR3 is TGTGCCAGCGGCAGAGGGGGCGACACCGGGGAGCTGTTTTTT.